This TCR beta chain derives from a study of blood T cell repertoires in COVID-19 (TCRdb year 2020). Notes on the research overall: Samples covering the acute and convalescent phases of COVID-19 were provided by collaborators in the United States, Italy and Spain. A freely available public database, intended as a resource for researchers studying the immune response to SARS-CoV-2, is where the repertoires were released. Where available, HLA class I and class II types were obtained from metadata supplied by the sample provider rather than from assay-based typing. The material from the prospective study consisted of cDNA or gDNA derived from T cells, B-cell-depleted T cells, or PBMCs. The samples were drawn from the first 160 participants of the ongoing ImmuneRACE study and from 1,200 or so subjects provided by 6 global collaborators. The dataset comprised deeply sampled blood TCRbeta repertoires from subjects exposed to, actively infected with, or recovered from COVID-19. Sample metadata almost always included a de-identified subject ID, COVID-19 status, age in years and sex.

Whole blood was collected in K2EDTA tubes by collaborating institutions according to the institutions' own protocols. For TCRbeta analysis, collaborators shipped samples in one of three forms: frozen whole blood, isolated PBMCs, or DNA extracted from either of those sample types. Points the paper makes about the study in general: Clinical and demographic metadata were provided uncurated, with the amount varying by source and participant.

As regards this clone: No cognate antigen has been identified for it. Base qualities are missing; no much larger clone stands one base away.

TCRbeta CDR3 regions were amplified from genomic DNA by means of the immunoSEQ Assay, a bias-controlled multiplex PCR. Turning to the authors' computational methods: The number of nucleated cells in each sample was estimated from the amplification of reference gene primers within the assay. To quantify the absolute abundance of each unique TCRbeta CDR3 rearrangement, sequence reads were collapsed and filtered. For each sample, productive Simpson clonality was calculated as the square root of Simpson's diversity index over productive rearrangements. In TCRdb, the immuneACCESS table is reduced to in-frame sequences with V and J assigned. These tables do not hold every clone; where another copy was compared, an unresolved V gene accounts for under half, and the others remain unexplained. The V and J calls and clone size were taken over from that table, and D and trimming were inferred from the DNA. The sample table lists under 250,000 clones, 82% of them with a count of one. The top ten clones comprise approximately 3.8% of the sample.

Sequenced input: peripheral blood. The TCR sequence derives from a woman older than 75 with acute or convalescent COVID-19.

The sequenced DNA: TGTGCCAGCAGCTTGTGGTCTAAACCTGGGCAGTACTTC. Its coded protein is CASSLWSKPGQYF. The V gene is TRBV5-4 and the J gene is TRBJ2-7; no confident D gene assignment can be made. V is shortened by 1 base, J by 9 bases, and the region joining them spans 14 bases. The CDR3 runs 13 residues from the cysteine to the phenylalanine. Left in the record is the CDR3 DNA by itself, 39 bases read in frame from the first base. From a lookup of the germline V gene (reference sequence), CDR1 and CDR2 are SGHNT and YYREEE.